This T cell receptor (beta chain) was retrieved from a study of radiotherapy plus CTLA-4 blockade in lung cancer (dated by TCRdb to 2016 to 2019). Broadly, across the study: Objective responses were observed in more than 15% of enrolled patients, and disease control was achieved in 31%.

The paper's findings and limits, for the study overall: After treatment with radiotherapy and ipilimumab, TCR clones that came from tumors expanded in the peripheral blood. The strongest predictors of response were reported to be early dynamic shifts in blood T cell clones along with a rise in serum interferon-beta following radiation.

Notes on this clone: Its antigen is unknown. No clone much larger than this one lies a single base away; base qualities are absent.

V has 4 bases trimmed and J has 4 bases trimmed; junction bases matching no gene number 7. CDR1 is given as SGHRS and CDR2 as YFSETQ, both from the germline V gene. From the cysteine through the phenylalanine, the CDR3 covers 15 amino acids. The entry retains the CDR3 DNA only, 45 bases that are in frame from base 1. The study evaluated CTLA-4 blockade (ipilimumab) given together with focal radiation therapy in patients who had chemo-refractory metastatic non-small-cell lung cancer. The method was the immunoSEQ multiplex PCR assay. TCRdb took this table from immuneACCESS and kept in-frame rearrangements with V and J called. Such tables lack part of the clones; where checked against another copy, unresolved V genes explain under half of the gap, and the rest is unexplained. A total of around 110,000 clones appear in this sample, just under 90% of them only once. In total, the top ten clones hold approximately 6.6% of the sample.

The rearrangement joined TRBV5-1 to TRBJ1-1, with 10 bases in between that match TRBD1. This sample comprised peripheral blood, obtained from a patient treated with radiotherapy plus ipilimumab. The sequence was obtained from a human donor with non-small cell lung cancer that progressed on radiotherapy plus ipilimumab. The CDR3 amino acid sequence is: CASSGRQGASTEAFF. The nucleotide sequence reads TGCGCCAGCAGCGGTCGACAGGGGGCAAGCACTGAAGCTTTCTTT.